This TCR beta chain was identified in a study of Graves' ophthalmopathy and Graves' hyperthyroidism. The study, taken as a whole, reports: Detection in blood was also observed for most expanded thyroid clonotypes above 0.001 frequency.

This clonotype was seen at least ten times. Its specificity is unknown. The junction departs from the called germline gene at one end, perhaps through a read error. Per the germline V gene, CDR1 is MNHEY and CDR2 is SVGAGI. The length of the CDR3 is 16 residues. Uncontrolled infections, pregnancy, lactation or other autoimmune diseases led to patient exclusion. Diagnoses were established from clinical symptoms, serum thyroxine, TRAb, thyroid ultrasound and orbital computed tomography. Investigators amplified TCR beta CDR3 regions from RNA transcripts. Amplification began with first-round RT-PCR using HTBI primers, then second-round multiplex PCR was performed. Via MiXCR, TCRdb re-called the multiplex PCR reads, giving one row per CDR3 protein. The data contain around 1,000,000 distinct CDR3 sequences, about 40% of them seen just once; the ten biggest clones take up approximately 10%.

This clonotype was sampled from an adult man with Graves' hyperthyroidism. The rearrangement joins TRBV6-5 to TRBJ2-5, with D possibly matching TRBD1 (6 bases). Input material: peripheral blood or thyroid tissue (not recorded which). CDR3 in DNA: TGTGCCAGCAGTTACCAGGGGTTTGGAGTCCAAGAGACCCAGTACTTT. It codes for CASSYQGFGVQETQYF.